One and the same sample provided the 6 T cell receptor beta chains below, sequenced in a study of cytotoxic CD8 clonotypes in ibrutinib-treated CLL. Using immunoSEQ multiplex PCR, the repertoire was profiled, and TCRdb retains in-frame clones only, with some absent. The sample holds roughly 130,000 clones, 70% to 80% seen once. The sequencing used PBMCs, collected after 12 months of ibrutinib treatment. The receptors shown here come from a human donor with chronic lymphocytic leukemia.

The gene calls are TRBV7-6 and TRBJ1-2, with D uncertain. CDR1 and CDR2 (germline): SGHVS, FNYEAQ. The CDR3 contains 12 residues. V was cut by 4 bases and J by 8 bases, with 11 bases left in between. The CDR3 spells CASSSILGGYTF. CDR3 nucleotides: TGTGCCAGCAGCTCTATACTAGGAGGCTACACCTTC.

The genes are TRBV28 and TRBJ2-1, with 11 bases fitting TRBD2. Germline-derived CDR1 and CDR2 are MDHEN and SYDVKM. The CDR3 runs 18 residues. J gave up 8 bases and V 3 bases, and 15 bases lay outside the gene matches. The CDR3 DNA follows: TGTGCCAGCAGTTTCGATGGGAGCGTAGCGGGAGGGCCTCATGAGCAGTTCTTC. Its protein product is CASSFDGSVAGGPHEQFF.

This chain joins TRBV5-6 and TRBJ2-3, with D possibly TRBD1 on 5 matching bases. This CDR3 has 15 residues. CDR1 is SGHDT, CDR2 YYEEEE, per germline. With 1 base removed from V and 1 base from J, the gap between germline ends came to 10 bases. CDR3 nucleotide sequence: TGTGCCAGCAGCTTGAGGGGTCGCGGCACAGATACGCAGTATTTT. Residues: CASSLRGRGTDTQYF.

This clone was counted between two and nine times. This chain links TRBV19 with TRBJ1-4; unclear D gene. Looked up from germline, CDR1 is LNHDA and CDR2 is SQIVND (reference sequence). The CDR3 sequence is 15 residues long. V lost 5 bases and J 8 bases, leaving 18 bases between the germline ends. CDR3 in amino acids: CASSHTERVGEKLFF. In DNA form, the CDR3 reads TGTGCCAGTAGTCATACGGAAAGGGTCGGAGAAAAACTGTTTTTT.

The chain is built from TRBV7-6 and TRBJ1-3; D perhaps matches TRBD1 (5 bases). Trimming removed 5 bases at V and 3 bases at J, with 20 bases between. CDR1 SGHVS and CDR2 FNYEAQ come from the germline V gene. The CDR3 contains 17 residues. The CDR3 coding sequence is TGTGCCAGCAGCCCCCACGAGGGGCATGGACTTGGAAACACCATATATTTT. The encoded protein is CASSPHEGHGLGNTIYF.

The chain uses TRBV11-1 and TRBJ2-1, with 7 bases fitting TRBD1. Germline loops: CDR1 SGHAT, CDR2 FQDESV (reference sequence). The CDR3 is 18 residues long. The V and J ends lost 2 bases and 0 bases, in that order; junction bases with no gene match: 10. The CDR3 reads CASSLLRGPASSYNEQFF. CDR3 DNA: TGTGCCAGCAGCTTATTAAGGGGGCCGGCCAGCTCCTACAATGAGCAGTTCTTC.